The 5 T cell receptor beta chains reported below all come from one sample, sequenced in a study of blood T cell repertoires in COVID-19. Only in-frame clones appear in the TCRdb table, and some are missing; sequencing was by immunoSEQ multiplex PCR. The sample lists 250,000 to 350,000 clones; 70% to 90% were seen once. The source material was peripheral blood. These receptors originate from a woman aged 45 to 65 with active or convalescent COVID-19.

The CDR3 DNA reads TGTGCCAGCACGGGACTAGCGGGAGGGCCTTGGGAGCAGTACTTC. Protein product: CASTGLAGGPWEQYF. The chain carries TRBV6-5 and TRBJ2-7; TRBD2 matches 16 bases. Trimming removed 7 bases from V and 7 bases from J; junction bases left unmatched: 7. CDR3 size: 15 residues. The germline CDR1 and CDR2 sequences are MNHEY and SVGAGI.

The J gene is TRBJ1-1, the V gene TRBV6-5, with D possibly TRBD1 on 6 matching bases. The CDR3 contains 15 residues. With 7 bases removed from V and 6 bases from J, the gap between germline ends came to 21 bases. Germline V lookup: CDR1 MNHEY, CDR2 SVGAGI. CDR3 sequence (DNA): TGTGCCAGCACCCCGGGACAATACCTAATCTCTGAAGCTTTCTTT. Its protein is CASTPGQYLISEAFF.

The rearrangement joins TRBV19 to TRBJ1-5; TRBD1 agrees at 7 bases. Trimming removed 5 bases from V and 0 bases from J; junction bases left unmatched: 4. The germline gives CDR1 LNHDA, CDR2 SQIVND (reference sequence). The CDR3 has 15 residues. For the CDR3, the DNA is TGTGCCAGTAGTCCGGGACAGACTAGCAATCAGCCCCAGCATTTT. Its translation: CASSPGQTSNQPQHF.

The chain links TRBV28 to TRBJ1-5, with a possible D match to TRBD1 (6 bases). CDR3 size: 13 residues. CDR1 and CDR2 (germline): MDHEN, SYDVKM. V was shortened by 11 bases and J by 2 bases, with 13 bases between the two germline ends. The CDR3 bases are TGTGCCGTGTCGGGGGGGCGCAATCAGCCCCAGCATTTT. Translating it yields CAVSGGRNQPQHF.

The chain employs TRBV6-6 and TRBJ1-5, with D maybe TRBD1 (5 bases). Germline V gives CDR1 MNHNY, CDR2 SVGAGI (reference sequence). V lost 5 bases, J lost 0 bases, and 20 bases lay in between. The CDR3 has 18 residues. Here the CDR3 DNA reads TGTGCCAGCAGTCCGCGGGGGGGTCGAGCTTATAGCAATCAGCCCCAGCATTTT. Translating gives CASSPRGGRAYSNQPQHF.